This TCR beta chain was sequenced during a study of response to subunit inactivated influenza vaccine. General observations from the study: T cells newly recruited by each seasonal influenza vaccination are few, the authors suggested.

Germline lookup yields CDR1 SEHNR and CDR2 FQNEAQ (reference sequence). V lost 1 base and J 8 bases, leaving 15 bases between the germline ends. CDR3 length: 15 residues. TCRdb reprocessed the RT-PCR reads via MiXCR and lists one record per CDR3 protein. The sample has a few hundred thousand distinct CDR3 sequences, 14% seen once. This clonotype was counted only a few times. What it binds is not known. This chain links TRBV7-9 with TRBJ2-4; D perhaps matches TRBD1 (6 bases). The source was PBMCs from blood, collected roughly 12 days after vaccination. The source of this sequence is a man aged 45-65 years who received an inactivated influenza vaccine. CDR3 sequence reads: CASSLESRGQYIQYF. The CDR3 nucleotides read TGTGCCAGCAGCTTAGAATCCAGGGGCCAATACATTCAGTACTTC.